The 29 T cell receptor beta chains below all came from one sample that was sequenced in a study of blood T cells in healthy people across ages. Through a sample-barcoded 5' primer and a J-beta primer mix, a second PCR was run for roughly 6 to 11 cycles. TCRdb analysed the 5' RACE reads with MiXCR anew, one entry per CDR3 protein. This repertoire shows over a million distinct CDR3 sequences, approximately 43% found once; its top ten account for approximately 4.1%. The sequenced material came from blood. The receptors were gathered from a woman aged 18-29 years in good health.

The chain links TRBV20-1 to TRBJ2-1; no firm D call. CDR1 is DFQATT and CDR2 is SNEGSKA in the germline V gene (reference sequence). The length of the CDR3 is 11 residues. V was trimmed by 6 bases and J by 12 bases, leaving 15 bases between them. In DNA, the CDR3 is TGCAGTGCACTTGATCGAAAGGGGCAGTTCTTC. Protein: CSALDRKGQFF.

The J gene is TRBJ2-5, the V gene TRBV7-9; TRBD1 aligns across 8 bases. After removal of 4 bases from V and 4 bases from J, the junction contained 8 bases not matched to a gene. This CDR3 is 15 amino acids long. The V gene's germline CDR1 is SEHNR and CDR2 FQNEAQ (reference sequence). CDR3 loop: CASSSRTGRLETQYF. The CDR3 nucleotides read TGTGCCAGCAGCTCTCGGACAGGGCGGTTAGAGACCCAGTACTTC.

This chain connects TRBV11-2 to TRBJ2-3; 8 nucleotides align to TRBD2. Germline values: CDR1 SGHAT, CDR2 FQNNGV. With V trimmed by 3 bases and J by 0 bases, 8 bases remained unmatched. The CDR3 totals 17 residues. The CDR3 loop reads CASSFPSGRTSTDTQYF. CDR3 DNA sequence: TGTGCCAGCAGCTTCCCTAGCGGGCGAACTAGCACAGATACGCAGTATTTT.

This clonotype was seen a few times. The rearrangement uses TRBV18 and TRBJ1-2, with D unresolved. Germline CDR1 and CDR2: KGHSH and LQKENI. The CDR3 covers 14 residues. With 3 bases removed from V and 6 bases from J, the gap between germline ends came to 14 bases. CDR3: CASSPNRAEDGYTF. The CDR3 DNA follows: TGTGCCAGCTCACCTAACAGAGCGGAGGATGGCTACACCTTC. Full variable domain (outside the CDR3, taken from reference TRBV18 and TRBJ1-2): NAGVMQNPRHLVRRRGQEARLRCSPMKGHSHVYWYRQLPEEGLKFMVYLQKENIIDESGMPKERFSAEFPKEGPSILRIQQVVRGDSAAYFCASSPNRAEDGYTFGSGTRLTVV.

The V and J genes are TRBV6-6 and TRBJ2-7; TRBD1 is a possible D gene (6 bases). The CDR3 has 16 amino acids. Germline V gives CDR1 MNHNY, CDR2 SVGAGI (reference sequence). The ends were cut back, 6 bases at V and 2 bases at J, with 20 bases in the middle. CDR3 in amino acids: CASSYNSGTQTYEQYF. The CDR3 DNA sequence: TGTGCCAGCAGCTATAACTCCGGGACACAAACCTACGAGCAGTACTTC.

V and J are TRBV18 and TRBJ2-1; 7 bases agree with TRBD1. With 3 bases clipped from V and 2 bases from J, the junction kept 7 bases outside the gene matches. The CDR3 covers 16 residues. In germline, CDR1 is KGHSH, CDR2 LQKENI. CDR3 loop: CASSPSTGLAYNEQFF. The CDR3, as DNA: TGTGCCAGCTCACCGTCGACAGGGCTTGCCTACAATGAGCAGTTCTTC. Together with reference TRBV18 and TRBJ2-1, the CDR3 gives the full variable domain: NAGVMQNPRHLVRRRGQEARLRCSPMKGHSHVYWYRQLPEEGLKFMVYLQKENIIDESGMPKERFSAEFPKEGPSILRIQQVVRGDSAAYFCASSPSTGLAYNEQFFGPGTRLTVL.

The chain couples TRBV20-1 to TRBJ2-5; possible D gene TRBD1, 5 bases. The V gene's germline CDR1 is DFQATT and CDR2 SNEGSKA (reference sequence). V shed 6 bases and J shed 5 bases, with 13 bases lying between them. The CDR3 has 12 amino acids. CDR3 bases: TGCAGTGCCCCGGACACCCACGAGACCCAGTACTTC. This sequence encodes CSAPDTHETQYF.

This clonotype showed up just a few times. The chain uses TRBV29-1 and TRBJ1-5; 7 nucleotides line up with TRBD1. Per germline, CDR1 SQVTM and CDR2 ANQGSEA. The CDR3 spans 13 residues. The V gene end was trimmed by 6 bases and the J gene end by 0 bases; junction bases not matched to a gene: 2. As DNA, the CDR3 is TGCAGCGTCCGACAGGGTAGCAATCAGCCCCAGCATTTT. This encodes CSVRQGSNQPQHF.

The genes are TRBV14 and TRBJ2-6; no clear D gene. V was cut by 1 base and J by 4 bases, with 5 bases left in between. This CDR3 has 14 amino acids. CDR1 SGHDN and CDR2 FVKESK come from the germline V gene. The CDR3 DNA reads TGTGCCAGCAGCCAAGCTGGAGGGGCCAACGTCCTGACTTTC. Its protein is CASSQAGGANVLTF.

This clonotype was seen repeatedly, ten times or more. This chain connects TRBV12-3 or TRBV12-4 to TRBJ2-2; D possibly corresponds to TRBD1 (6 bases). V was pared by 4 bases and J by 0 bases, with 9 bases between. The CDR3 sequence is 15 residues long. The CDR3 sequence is CASSSDSPNTGELFF. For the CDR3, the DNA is TGTGCCAGCAGTTCGGACAGTCCGAACACCGGGGAGCTGTTTTTT.

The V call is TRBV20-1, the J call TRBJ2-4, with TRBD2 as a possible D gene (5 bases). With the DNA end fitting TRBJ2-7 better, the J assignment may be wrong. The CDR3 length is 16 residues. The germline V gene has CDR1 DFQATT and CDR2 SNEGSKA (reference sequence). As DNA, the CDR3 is TGCAGTGCCCTTCCCAGAGGGCGGACCTACTCCTACGAGCAGTACTTC. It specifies CSALPRGRTYSYEQYF.

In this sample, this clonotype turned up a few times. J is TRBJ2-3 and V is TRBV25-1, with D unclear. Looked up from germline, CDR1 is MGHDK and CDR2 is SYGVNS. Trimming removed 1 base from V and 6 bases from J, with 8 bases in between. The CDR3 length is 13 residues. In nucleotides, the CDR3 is TGTGCCAGCAGTGAATCAGGTTCGGATACGCAGTATTTT. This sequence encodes CASSESGSDTQYF.

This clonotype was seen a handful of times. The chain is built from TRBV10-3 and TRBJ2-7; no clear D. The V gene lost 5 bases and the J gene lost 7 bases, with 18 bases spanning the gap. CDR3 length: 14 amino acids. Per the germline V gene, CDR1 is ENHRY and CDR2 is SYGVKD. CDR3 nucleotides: TGTGCCATCAGTTCCGGGTCCACCTCCGATGAGCAGTACTTC. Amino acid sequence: CAISSGSTSDEQYF.

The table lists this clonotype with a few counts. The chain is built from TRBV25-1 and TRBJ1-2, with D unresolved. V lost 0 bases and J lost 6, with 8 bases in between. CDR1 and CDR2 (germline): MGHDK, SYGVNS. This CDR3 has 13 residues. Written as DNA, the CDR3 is TGTGCCAGCAGTGAATATGCGCGGGATGGCTACACCTTC. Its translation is CASSEYARDGYTF.

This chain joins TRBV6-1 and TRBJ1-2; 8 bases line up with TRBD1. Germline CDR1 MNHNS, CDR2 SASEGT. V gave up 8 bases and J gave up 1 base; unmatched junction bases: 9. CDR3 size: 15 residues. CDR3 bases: TGTGCCAGCCATACCGGACAGGGACGTAACTATGGCTACACCTTC. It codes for CASHTGQGRNYGYTF.

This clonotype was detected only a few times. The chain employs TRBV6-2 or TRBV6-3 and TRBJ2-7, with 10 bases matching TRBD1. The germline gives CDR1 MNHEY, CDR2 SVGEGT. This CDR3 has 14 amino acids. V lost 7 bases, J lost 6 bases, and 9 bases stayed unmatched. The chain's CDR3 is CASTSGTGAREQYF. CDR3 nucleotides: TGTGCCAGCACCTCCGGGACAGGGGCTCGCGAGCAGTACTTC.

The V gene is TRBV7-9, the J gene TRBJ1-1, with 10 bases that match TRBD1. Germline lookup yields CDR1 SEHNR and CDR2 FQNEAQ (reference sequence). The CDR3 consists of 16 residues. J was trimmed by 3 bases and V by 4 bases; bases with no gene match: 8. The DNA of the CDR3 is TGTGCCAGCAGCTCCCGGACAGGGGGAAGGTACACTGAAGCTTTCTTT. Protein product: CASSSRTGGRYTEAFF.

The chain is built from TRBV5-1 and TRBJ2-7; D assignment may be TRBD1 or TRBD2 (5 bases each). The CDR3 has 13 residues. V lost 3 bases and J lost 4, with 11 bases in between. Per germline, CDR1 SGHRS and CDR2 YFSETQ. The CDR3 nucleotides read TGCGCCAGCAGCTGCACCGGGACGTACGAGCAGTACTTC. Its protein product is CASSCTGTYEQYF. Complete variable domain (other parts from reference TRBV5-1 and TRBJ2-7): KAGVTQTPRYLIKTRGQQVTLSCSPISGHRSVSWYQQTPGQGLQFLFEYFSETQRNKGNFPGRFSGRQFSNSRSEMNVSTLELGDSALYLCASSCTGTYEQYFGPGTRLTVT.

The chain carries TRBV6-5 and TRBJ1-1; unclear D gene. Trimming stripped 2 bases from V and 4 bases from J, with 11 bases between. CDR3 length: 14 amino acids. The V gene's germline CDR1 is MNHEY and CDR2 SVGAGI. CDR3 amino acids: CASSYLRPFTEAFF. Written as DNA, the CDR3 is TGTGCCAGCAGTTACCTAAGGCCTTTCACTGAAGCTTTCTTT.

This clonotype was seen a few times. The CDR3 protein is CASRAGTKIYEQYF. The CDR3 nucleotides are TGTGCCAGCAGGGCCGGGACTAAAATATACGAGCAGTACTTC. This rearrangement joins TRBV7-2 to TRBJ2-7; 7 positions agree with TRBD2. From germline, CDR1 is SGHTA and CDR2 FQGNSA. The CDR3 runs to 14 residues. The J segment lost 4 bases and the V segment lost 6 bases, leaving 9 bases of the junction unmatched. The whole variable domain, remainder taken from reference TRBV7-2 and TRBJ2-7, is GAGVSQSPSNKVTEKGKDVELRCDPISGHTALYWYRQSLGQGLEFLIYFQGNSAPDKSGLPSDRFSAERTGGSVSTLTIQRTQQEDSAVYLCASRAGTKIYEQYFGPGTRLTVT.

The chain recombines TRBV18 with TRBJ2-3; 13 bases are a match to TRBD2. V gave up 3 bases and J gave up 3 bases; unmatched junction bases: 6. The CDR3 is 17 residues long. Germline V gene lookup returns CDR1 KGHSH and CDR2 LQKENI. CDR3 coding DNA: TGTGCCAGCTCACCCGTTCCGGGACTAGCGGGGACAGATACGCAGTATTTT. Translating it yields CASSPVPGLAGTDTQYF.

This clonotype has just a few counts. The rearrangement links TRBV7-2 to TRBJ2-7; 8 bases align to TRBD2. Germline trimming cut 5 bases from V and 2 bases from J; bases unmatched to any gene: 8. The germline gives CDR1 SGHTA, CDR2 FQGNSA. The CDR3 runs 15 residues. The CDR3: CASSPTSGLPYEQYF. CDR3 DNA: TGTGCCAGCAGCCCTACTAGCGGACTCCCCTACGAGCAGTACTTC.

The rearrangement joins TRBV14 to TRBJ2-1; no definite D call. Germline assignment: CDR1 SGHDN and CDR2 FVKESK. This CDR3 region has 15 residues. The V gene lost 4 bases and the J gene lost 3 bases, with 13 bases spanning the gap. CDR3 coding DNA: TGTGCCAGCAGCCCGTTACGCCTGCTCTACAATGAGCAGTTCTTC. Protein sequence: CASSPLRLLYNEQFF.

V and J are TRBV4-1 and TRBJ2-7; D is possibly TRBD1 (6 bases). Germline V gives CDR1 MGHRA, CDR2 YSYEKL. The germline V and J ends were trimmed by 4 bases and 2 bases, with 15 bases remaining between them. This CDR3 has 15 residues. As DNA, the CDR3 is TGCGCCAGCAGCCTCTCGGACAGATCCCCCTACGAGCAGTACTTC. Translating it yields CASSLSDRSPYEQYF.

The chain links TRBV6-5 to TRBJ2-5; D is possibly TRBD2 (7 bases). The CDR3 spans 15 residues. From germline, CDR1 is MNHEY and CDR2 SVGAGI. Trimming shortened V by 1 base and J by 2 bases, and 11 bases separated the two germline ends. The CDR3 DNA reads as TGTGCCAGCAGTTACTTTCGGGGGGCGCAAGAGACCCAGTACTTC. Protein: CASSYFRGAQETQYF.

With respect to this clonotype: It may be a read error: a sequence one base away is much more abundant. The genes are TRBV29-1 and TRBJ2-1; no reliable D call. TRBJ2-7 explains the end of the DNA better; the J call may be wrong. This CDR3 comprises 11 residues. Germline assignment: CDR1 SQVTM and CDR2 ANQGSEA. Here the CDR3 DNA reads TGCAGCGTTGAACGGTACAATGAGCAGTACTTC. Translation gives CSVERYNEQYF.

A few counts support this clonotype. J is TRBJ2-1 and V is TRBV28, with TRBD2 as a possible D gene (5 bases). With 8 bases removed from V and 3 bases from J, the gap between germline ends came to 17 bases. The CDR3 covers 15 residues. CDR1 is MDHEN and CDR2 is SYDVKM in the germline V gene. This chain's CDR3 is CASPPRAGHYNEQFF. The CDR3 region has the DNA TGTGCCAGCCCTCCGAGGGCGGGCCACTACAATGAGCAGTTCTTC.

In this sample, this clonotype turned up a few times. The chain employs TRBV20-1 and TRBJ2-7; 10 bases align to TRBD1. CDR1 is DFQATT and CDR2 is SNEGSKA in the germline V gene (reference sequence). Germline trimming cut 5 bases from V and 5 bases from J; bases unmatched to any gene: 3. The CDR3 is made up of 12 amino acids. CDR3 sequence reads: CSAWTGGHEQYF. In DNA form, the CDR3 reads TGCAGTGCTTGGACAGGGGGGCACGAGCAGTACTTC.

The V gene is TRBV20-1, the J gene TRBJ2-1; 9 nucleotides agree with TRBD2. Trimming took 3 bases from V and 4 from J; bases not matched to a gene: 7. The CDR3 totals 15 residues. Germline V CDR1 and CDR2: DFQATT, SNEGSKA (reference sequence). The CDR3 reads CSASPSGVTYNEQFF. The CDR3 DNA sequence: TGCAGTGCTAGCCCTAGCGGGGTTACGTACAATGAGCAGTTCTTC.